These 30 T cell receptor beta chains were sequenced from one sample in a study of sequential checkpoint blockade in melanoma. Only in-frame clones appear in the TCRdb table, and some are missing; sequencing was by immunoSEQ multiplex PCR. The sample has roughly 20,000 clones, around 82% seen once. This sample's treatment: randomized to nivolumab then ipilimumab (arm A) or the reverse (arm B). Sequencing was performed on CD8+ T cells sorted from blood (inferred from file names), taken from a patient given nivolumab and ipilimumab in sequence. The receptors were sampled from a human donor with melanoma.

This chain links TRBV6-1 with TRBJ2-7, with TRBD1 matching 8 bases. CDR3 size: 15 residues. Germline assignment: CDR1 MNHNS and CDR2 SASEGT. V shed 6 bases, J shed 4 bases, and the junction held 11 bases outside the gene matches. CDR3 sequence reads: CASRRETGAIYEQYF. The CDR3 bases are TGTGCCAGCAGGCGAGAGACAGGGGCCATATACGAGCAGTACTTC.

This chain connects TRBV7-8 to TRBJ2-7, with a weak D call TRBD2 (5 bases). The CDR3 runs 14 residues. Germline loops: CDR1 SGHVS, CDR2 FQNEAQ. Between the trimmed V and J ends, which lost 5 bases and 0 bases, there was a span of 11 bases. CDR3 in amino acids: CASSDRGISYEQYF. The CDR3 region has the DNA TGTGCCAGCAGCGATCGAGGGATCTCCTACGAGCAGTACTTC.

The chain is built from TRBV5-8 and TRBJ1-1; D is unclear. Looked up from germline, CDR1 is SGHTS and CDR2 is YDEGEE. This CDR3 region has 13 residues. V dropped 2 bases and J dropped 2 bases, with 7 bases sitting between them. CDR3 in amino acids: CASSLSVNTEAFF. The CDR3 DNA reads TGTGCCAGCAGCTTATCGGTAAACACTGAAGCTTTCTTT.

The chain is built from TRBV7-6 and TRBJ1-1; D is perhaps TRBD1 (5 bases). Deletions cut 5 bases from V and 4 bases from J, with 14 bases between. This CDR3 is built from 14 residues. Germline loops: CDR1 SGHVS, CDR2 FNYEAQ. The CDR3 sequence: CASSPETVRTEAFF. In DNA form, the CDR3 reads TGTGCCAGCAGCCCCGAGACAGTGCGCACTGAAGCTTTCTTT.

The chain joins TRBV28 to TRBJ1-2; 10 nucleotides agree with TRBD1. This CDR3 spans 14 amino acids. Germline V gives CDR1 MDHEN, CDR2 SYDVKM. V shed 5 bases, J shed 8 bases, and the junction held 8 bases outside the gene matches. The CDR3 region is CASSPTGGWEGYTF. CDR3 nucleotides: TGTGCCAGCAGTCCGACAGGGGGCTGGGAGGGCTACACCTTC.

This chain connects TRBV9 to TRBJ2-2, with D maybe TRBD2 (7 bases). CDR1 SGDLS and CDR2 YYNGEE come from the germline V gene. The CDR3 consists of 15 residues. V lost 0 bases, J lost 4 bases, and 10 bases lay in between. CDR3 protein: CASSVGGGGTGELFF. The DNA for the CDR3 is TGTGCCAGCAGCGTAGGCGGGGGCGGCACCGGGGAGCTGTTTTTT.

The chain is built from TRBV27 and TRBJ2-7, with 7 bases lining up with TRBD1. The germline gives CDR1 MNHEY, CDR2 SMNVEV (reference sequence). This CDR3 spans 14 amino acids. J lost 4 bases, V lost 3 bases, and 6 bases had no gene match. The CDR3: CASSLGDRVYEQYF. The CDR3 DNA follows: TGTGCCAGCAGTTTGGGTGACAGGGTTTACGAGCAGTACTTC.

The chain carries TRBV4-2 and TRBJ2-1, with 11 bases matching TRBD2. The germline CDR1 and CDR2 sequences are LGHNA and YNFKEQ. V gave up 3 bases and J gave up 4 bases; unmatched junction bases: 17. The CDR3 totals 20 residues. The CDR3 sequence: CASSQEKPAASGGRYNEQFF. The CDR3 DNA sequence: TGTGCCAGCAGCCAGGAAAAACCCGCGGCTAGCGGGGGGCGGTACAATGAGCAGTTCTTC.

This clone was observed once. The genes are TRBV11-2 and TRBJ2-5; 8 bases align to TRBD1. The CDR3 extends over 16 amino acids. The J segment lost 2 bases and the V segment lost 2 bases, leaving 7 bases of the junction unmatched. Germline CDR1 SGHAT, CDR2 FQNNGV. This CDR3 reads CASSLTGGDMQETQYF. The DNA for the CDR3 is TGTGCCAGCAGCTTAACAGGGGGAGACATGCAAGAGACCCAGTACTTC.

The chain uses TRBV7-9 and TRBJ2-7; 9 nucleotides agree with TRBD1. Germline V gene data show CDR1 as SEHNR and CDR2 as FQNEAQ (reference sequence). The CDR3 runs to 15 residues. The junction had 9 bases not matched to a gene; V was cut back by 4 bases and J by 5 bases. The CDR3 DNA sequence: TGTGCCAGCAGCTCGCGGGACAGGGCGGTTGACGAGCAGTACTTC. This gives the protein CASSSRDRAVDEQYF.

The chain joins TRBV5-1 to TRBJ1-1; no reliable D call. V was trimmed by 0 bases and J by 0 bases, leaving 9 bases between them. CDR3 length: 15 residues. Looked up from germline, CDR1 is SGHRS and CDR2 is YFSETQ. The CDR3 spells CASSLATDMNTEAFF. The CDR3 DNA is TGCGCCAGCAGCTTGGCAACAGACATGAACACTGAAGCTTTCTTT.

V usage is TRBV6-5 and J usage is TRBJ2-6; 7 bases are shared with TRBD1. This CDR3 has 15 residues. Germline values: CDR1 MNHEY, CDR2 SVGAGI. The junction had 5 bases not matched to a gene; V was cut back by 4 bases and J by 5 bases. For the CDR3, the DNA is TGTGCCAGCAGTTCCTCAGGGGGAAGGGCCAACGTCCTGACTTTC. Protein product: CASSSSGGRANVLTF.

The chain joins TRBV9 to TRBJ2-2, with 7 bases matching TRBD1. J lost 1 base, V lost 0 bases, and 0 bases had no gene match. This CDR3 spans 15 amino acids. CDR1 SGDLS and CDR2 YYNGEE come from the germline V gene. CDR3 loop: CASSVGDRNTGELFF. The DNA for the CDR3 is TGTGCCAGCAGCGTAGGGGACAGGAACACCGGGGAGCTGTTTTTT.

The chain couples TRBV7-2 to TRBJ1-2, with TRBD1 matching 7 bases. The V and J ends lost 4 bases and 3 bases, in that order; junction bases with no gene match: 17. CDR1 and CDR2 from the germline V gene are SGHTA and FQGNSA. The CDR3 length is 18 residues. The CDR3 here is CASSYYKTGVGGDYGYTF. As DNA, the CDR3 is TGTGCCAGCAGCTATTACAAAACAGGGGTAGGAGGTGACTATGGCTACACCTTC.

This chain joins TRBV27 and TRBJ2-2, with 8 bases aligning to TRBD1. This CDR3 spans 17 amino acids. In germline, CDR1 is MNHEY, CDR2 SMNVEV (reference sequence). V shed 4 bases and J 4 bases; nucleotides not matched to a gene: 11. The CDR3 region has the DNA TGTGCCAGCAGTTCCCTCCGGACAGGGTTGTTCACCGGGGAGCTGTTTTTT. Translating gives CASSSLRTGLFTGELFF.

V gene TRBV5-1 combines with J gene TRBJ2-3; tentatively, D is TRBD1 (6 bases). V lost 4 bases to trimming and J lost 0 bases, with 12 bases between them. The germline V gene encodes CDR1 SGHRS and CDR2 YFSETQ. The CDR3 length is 15 residues. CDR3 amino acids: CASSAGQFSTDTQYF. CDR3 coding DNA: TGCGCCAGCAGCGCCGGACAGTTTAGCACAGATACGCAGTATTTT.

The chain combines TRBV28 with TRBJ1-2, with D unclear. Germline CDR1 MDHEN, CDR2 SYDVKM. Trimming stripped 6 bases from V and 6 bases from J, with 14 bases between. The CDR3 loop spans 13 amino acids. CDR3 sequence reads: CASSRVGGNGYTF. CDR3 in DNA: TGTGCCAGCAGCCGAGTCGGAGGAAATGGCTACACCTTC.

The CDR3 is CASSHKTGESTNEKLFF. The CDR3, as DNA: TGTGCCAGCAGCCATAAGACCGGGGAATCAACTAATGAAAAACTGTTTTTT. The chain employs TRBV7-2 and TRBJ1-4; the D is unclear. The germline V gene encodes CDR1 SGHTA and CDR2 FQGNSA. V was pared by 5 bases and J by 0 bases, with 16 bases between. There are 17 residues in the CDR3.

The chain joins TRBV28 to TRBJ2-7, with D maybe TRBD1 (6 bases). CDR1 and CDR2 (germline): MDHEN, SYDVKM. V was pared by 6 bases and J by 1 base, with 10 bases between. There are 13 residues in the CDR3. The CDR3 protein is CASSRGTSYEQYF. DNA for the CDR3: TGTGCCAGCAGCAGGGGAACGTCCTACGAGCAGTACTTC.

This clone came up a few times. This chain connects TRBV21-1 to TRBJ1-5; the listed D gene, TRBD1, was not tested against the DNA. TRBV21-1 is assigned pseudogene status. The CDR3 is made up of 16 amino acids. The CDR3 DNA is TGTGCCAGCAGCAAAGAAAGGGGTGGGAGCAATCAGCCCCAGCATTTT. As protein: CASSKERGGSNQPQHF.

The CDR3 nucleotides are TGTGCCAGCAGTGATCAGGGCGGGGAACCGGGACTAGCGGGGGGTCTAGGGCAGTTCTTC. Its protein product is CASSDQGGEPGLAGGLGQFF. The chain carries TRBV2 and TRBJ2-1, with 15 bases fitting TRBD2. V trimming: 3 bases; J trimming: 12 bases; junction bases outside the gene matches: 21. Germline assignment: CDR1 SNHLY and CDR2 FYNNEI. The CDR3 has 20 residues.

V gene TRBV11-1 combines with J gene TRBJ2-7; D gene ambiguous. V gave up 3 bases and J gave up 2 bases, with 14 bases separating them. The CDR3 is made up of 15 amino acids. CDR1 SGHAT and CDR2 FQDESV come from the germline V gene (reference sequence). The CDR3 region has the DNA TGTGCCAGCAGCTTCGGTTCGACACACCCCTACGAGCAGTACTTC. Its translation: CASSFGSTHPYEQYF.

This chain connects TRBV9 to TRBJ1-3; 7 positions agree with TRBD1. Germline values: CDR1 SGDLS, CDR2 YYNGEE. The junction had 7 bases not matched to a gene; V was cut back by 4 bases and J by 3 bases. This CDR3 contains 15 residues. The CDR3 spells CASSLGGGSGNTIYF. CDR3 DNA: TGTGCCAGCAGCCTAGGAGGGGGCAGTGGAAACACCATATATTTT.

The chain has TRBV9 and TRBJ2-3; 13 bases map to TRBD2. The germline V gene has CDR1 SGDLS and CDR2 YYNGEE. The CDR3 runs 16 residues. The junction had 6 bases not matched to a gene; V was cut back by 4 bases and J by 4 bases. CDR3 sequence: CASSPPGLAGPDTQYF. The CDR3 DNA reads as TGTGCCAGCAGCCCCCCGGGACTAGCGGGACCAGATACGCAGTATTTT.

The chain has TRBV9 and TRBJ2-7; tentative D call: TRBD1 (5 bases). Germline V lookup: CDR1 SGDLS, CDR2 YYNGEE. V was trimmed by 0 bases and J by 3 bases, leaving 10 bases between them. This CDR3 spans 14 amino acids. CDR3 sequence (DNA): TGTGCCAGCAGCGTAGACGCCGACAGCTACGAGCAGTACTTC. Protein: CASSVDADSYEQYF.

The chain recombines TRBV6-5 with TRBJ2-1; weak D call: TRBD1 (5 bases). Trimming removed 0 bases at V and 5 bases at J, with 14 bases between. Germline V CDR1 and CDR2: MNHEY, SVGAGI. The CDR3 runs to 16 residues. As DNA, the CDR3 is TGTGCCAGCAGTTACTCGCCGCCCAGGGTCCACAATGAGCAGTTCTTC. It specifies CASSYSPPRVHNEQFF.

V is TRBV14 and J is TRBJ2-1, with D possibly matching TRBD2 (7 bases). The V end was cut by 4 bases, the J end by 7 bases, with 14 bases between. CDR1 is SGHDN, CDR2 FVKESK, per germline. The CDR3 totals 14 residues. CDR3 DNA sequence: TGTGCCAGCAGCCGGGGGGGCCTGATAAATGAGCAGTTCTTC. Its protein is CASSRGGLINEQFF.

This clone has just a few counts. The chain recombines TRBV11-3 with TRBJ1-1, with D possibly being TRBD1 (6 bases). The CDR3 has 15 amino acids. Germline-derived CDR1 and CDR2 are SGHNT and YENEEA. The CDR3 sequence: CERARGGVVNTEAFF. In DNA, the CDR3 is TGTGAGCGAGCAAGGGGGGGAGTAGTGAACACTGAAGCTTTCTTT. The whole variable domain, filled in from reference TRBV11-3 and TRBJ1-1, reads EAGVVQSPRYKIIEKKQPVAFWCNPISGHNTLYWYLQNLGQGPELLIRYENEEAVDDSQLPKDRFSAERLKGVDSTLKIQPAELGDSAVYLCERARGGVVNTEAFFGQGTRLTVV.

This clone has only one observation. The rearrangement uses TRBV25-1 and TRBJ1-4; 7 bases match TRBD1. V dropped 5 bases and J dropped 7; count of bases not matched to a gene: 10. The CDR3 covers 15 residues. Per germline, CDR1 MGHDK and CDR2 SYGVNS. DNA of the CDR3: TGTGCCAGCAGTCTAAAGAGGGGGCTGAGTGAAAAACTGTTTTTT. Translated: CASSLKRGLSEKLFF.

The V and J genes are TRBV6-1 and TRBJ1-4; D might be TRBD1 (5 bases). Germline V gene sequence: CDR1 MNHNS, CDR2 SASEGT. The CDR3 consists of 15 residues. V shed 4 bases and J shed 9 bases, with 18 bases lying between them. The CDR3 sequence: CASSGPRVADKKLFF. In nucleotides, the CDR3 is TGTGCCAGCAGTGGCCCCAGGGTCGCAGATAAAAAACTGTTTTTT.